Below are 25 T cell receptor beta chains sequenced from a single sample in a study of blood T cell repertoires in COVID-19. The data were produced by immunoSEQ multiplex PCR, yet TCRdb's version contains in-frame clones alone and is incomplete. This repertoire shows 150,000 or so clones, 60% to 85% found once; its top ten account for around 8%. The sample comprised peripheral blood. All receptors derive from a woman aged 60-75 years with COVID-19, enrolled during active disease.

This clone was seen a single time. The junction departs from the called germline gene at one end, perhaps through a read error. The chain uses TRBV11-2 and TRBJ2-1; tentatively, D is TRBD2 (7 bases). This CDR3 is 15 amino acids long. The V gene's germline CDR1 is SGHAT and CDR2 FQNNGV. The CDR3 region has the DNA TGTGCCAGCAGCCCCTGGGGGGGCTCCGACAATGAGCAGTTCTTC. Its protein product is CASSPWGGSDNEQFF.

This chain links TRBV3-1 (or the pseudogene TRBV3-2) with TRBJ2-1; D might be TRBD2 (7 bases). The length of the CDR3 is 18 residues. Germline V gene lookup returns CDR1 LGHDT and CDR2 YNNKEL (reference sequence). V was trimmed by 5 bases and J by 9 bases, leaving 29 bases between them. CDR3: CASSTRSGGREKEFEQFF. The CDR3 DNA sequence: TGTGCCAGCAGCACCCGCAGTGGGGGGCGGGAGAAAGAGTTTGAGCAGTTCTTC.

The chain carries TRBV11-3 and TRBJ2-1; the match to TRBD2 covers 9 bases. Germline values: CDR1 SGHNT, CDR2 YENEEA. J lost 5 bases, V lost 1 base, and 6 bases had no gene match. CDR3 size: 16 residues. The DNA of the CDR3 is TGTGCCAGCAGCTTAGGGGCTAGCGGGGCAGACAATGAGCAGTTCTTC. Translating gives CASSLGASGADNEQFF.

This chain connects TRBV7-2 to TRBJ1-2, with TRBD1 matching 8 bases. The CDR3 consists of 15 residues. Germline values: CDR1 SGHTA, CDR2 FQGNSA. Trimming took 7 bases from V and 2 from J; bases not matched to a gene: 9. This CDR3 reads CASTWDRQLNYGYTF. DNA for the CDR3: TGTGCCAGCACCTGGGACAGGCAATTAAACTATGGCTACACCTTC.

The genes are TRBV21-1 and TRBJ1-1; the D call of TRBD1 is as the table states it, not checked on the DNA. TRBV21-1 is a pseudogene segment. The CDR3 consists of 17 residues. CDR3 bases: TGTGCCAGCAGCACCCACGACAGGGGCGGATTGAACACTGAAGCTTTCTTT. This sequence encodes CASSTHDRGGLNTEAFF.

The chain employs TRBV5-4 and TRBJ1-1; D is ambiguous. The V end was cut by 3 bases, the J end by 3 bases, with 12 bases between. This CDR3 has 14 residues. CDR1 and CDR2 (germline): SGHNT, YYREEE (reference sequence). This CDR3 reads CASSSPRGHTEAFF. CDR3 nucleotide sequence: TGTGCCAGCAGCTCCCCTAGAGGGCACACTGAAGCTTTCTTT.

This clone has just a few counts. CDR3: CASSLGAGGNTEAFF. In nucleotides, the CDR3 is TGCGCCAGCAGCTTGGGGGCAGGAGGGAACACTGAAGCTTTCTTT. The chain carries TRBV5-1 and TRBJ1-1, with D unclear. CDR3 length: 15 amino acids. V lost 0 bases to trimming and J lost 1 base, with 10 bases between them. Germline CDR1 SGHRS, CDR2 YFSETQ.

V usage is TRBV6-5 and J usage is TRBJ1-2; TRBD1 matches 9 bases. CDR1 and CDR2 from the germline V gene are MNHEY and SVGAGI. V lost 3 bases and J lost 6; bases outside the gene matches: 5. The CDR3 is 14 amino acids. CDR3 nucleotides: TGTGCCAGCAGTTATCCACAGGGGGCGAATGGCTACACCTTC. Translation gives CASSYPQGANGYTF.

Details on this clone: Other DNA sequences from this sample encode an identical CDR3 as well. CDR3 sequence reads: CASSLDTPNTGELFF. The CDR3 DNA follows: TGCGCCAGCAGCTTGGATACACCTAACACCGGGGAGCTGTTTTTT. V is TRBV5-1 and J is TRBJ2-2; no reliable D call. Germline V gives CDR1 SGHRS, CDR2 YFSETQ. V was pared by 0 bases and J by 2 bases, with 8 bases between. The CDR3 length is 15 residues.

The V call is TRBV9, the J call TRBJ2-1, with D possibly matching TRBD1 (6 bases). With 3 bases removed from V and 7 bases from J, the gap between germline ends came to 17 bases. Germline V gene sequence: CDR1 SGDLS, CDR2 YYNGEE. This CDR3 has 15 amino acids. CDR3 sequence reads: CASSDTGTARNEQFF. CDR3 DNA sequence: TGTGCCAGCAGCGACACAGGGACGGCACGGAATGAGCAGTTCTTC.

This chain joins TRBV27 and TRBJ1-4, with a tentative D call TRBD1 (5 bases). Germline V CDR1 and CDR2: MNHEY, SMNVEV (reference sequence). This CDR3 comprises 14 residues. Between the trimmed V and J ends, which lost 3 bases and 11 bases, there was a span of 16 bases. The CDR3 sequence: CASSLGGSLGKLFF. In DNA form, the CDR3 reads TGTGCCAGCAGTTTGGGGGGGTCGCTCGGCAAACTGTTTTTT.

The chain links TRBV3-1 (or the pseudogene TRBV3-2) to TRBJ2-2; a weak D match, TRBD1 (6 bases). V lost 5 bases, J lost 4 bases, and 11 bases lay in between. This CDR3 has 14 residues. CDR1 LGHDT and CDR2 YNNKEL come from the germline V gene (reference sequence). CDR3 bases: TGTGCCAGCAGCTCAGGGGTAGGCACCGGGGAGCTGTTTTTT. The encoded protein is CASSSGVGTGELFF.

This chain uses TRBV7-3 with TRBJ1-2, with 9 bases identical to TRBD1. Unmatched junction bases numbered 3, after V lost 2 bases and J lost 2 bases. Germline CDR1 is SGHTA and CDR2 is FQGTGA. The CDR3 runs 15 residues. The DNA for the CDR3 is TGTGCCAGCAGCTTAGGTGGGACAGGGAACTATGGCTACACCTTC. Its translation: CASSLGGTGNYGYTF.

V is TRBV11-3 and J is TRBJ2-1, with D possibly TRBD1 on 6 matching bases. The V and J ends lost 3 bases and 4 bases respectively, with 10 bases between them. Per the germline V gene, CDR1 is SGHNT and CDR2 is YENEEA. The CDR3 runs to 14 residues. CDR3 residues: CASSLATGYNEQFF. The CDR3 nucleotides read TGTGCCAGCAGCTTGGCAACAGGGTACAATGAGCAGTTCTTC.

The chain carries TRBV2 and TRBJ1-1, with 7 bases lining up with TRBD1. Germline V gene sequence: CDR1 SNHLY, CDR2 FYNNEI. Trimming cost V 6 bases and J 3 bases; bases outside gene matches: 4. CDR3 length equals 13 residues. Here the CDR3 reads CASRPTGHTEAFF. CDR3 in DNA: TGTGCCAGCAGGCCGACAGGGCACACTGAAGCTTTCTTT.

V gene TRBV6-6 combines with J gene TRBJ2-3; unclear D gene. The CDR3 has 11 amino acids. V was shortened by 5 bases and J by 5 bases, with 5 bases between the two germline ends. Per the germline V gene, CDR1 is MNHNY and CDR2 is SVGAGI (reference sequence). CDR3 nucleotides: TGTGCCAGCAGTCGTCAAGATACGCAGTATTTT. Protein product: CASSRQDTQYF.

The J gene is TRBJ1-2, the V gene TRBV4-1; 7 positions agree with TRBD1. V lost 4 bases, J lost 5 bases, and 10 bases stayed unmatched. CDR1 is MGHRA and CDR2 is YSYEKL in the germline V gene. The CDR3 is made up of 15 amino acids. The CDR3 region has the DNA TGCGCCAGCAGCCCTCCACAGGGGAGAGGGTATGGCTACACCTTC. It codes for CASSPPQGRGYGYTF.

This chain links TRBV12-3 or TRBV12-4 with TRBJ2-7, with a tentative D call TRBD2 (6 bases). The CDR3 sequence is 13 residues long. Trimming shortened V by 3 bases and J by 3 bases, and 9 bases separated the two germline ends. CDR3 in DNA: TGTGCCAGCAGTTTGGACGGGGGCTACGAGCAGTACGTC. The encoded protein is CASSLDGGYEQYV.

This clone occurred a few times. The CDR3 is CASSARSRGSYEKLFF. Here the CDR3 DNA reads TGTGCCAGCAGCGCCCGTTCTCGGGGGTCGTATGAAAAACTGTTTTTT. This rearrangement joins TRBV9 to TRBJ1-4, with D perhaps matching TRBD1 (5 bases). The CDR3 has 16 amino acids. V was clipped by 3 bases and J by 6 bases, with 18 bases between them. Looked up from germline, CDR1 is SGDLS and CDR2 is YYNGEE.

Many counts were recorded for this clone. This chain uses TRBV3-1 (or the pseudogene TRBV3-2) with TRBJ2-1; 8 bases match TRBD2. The CDR3 has 16 amino acids. V lost 10 bases to trimming and J lost 0 bases; unmatched junction nucleotides: 11. From germline, CDR1 is LGHDT and CDR2 YNNKEL (reference sequence). Here the CDR3 DNA reads TGTGCCACCGCCAAGTATAGCGGGGTCTCCTACAATGAGCAGTTCTTC. Its protein product is CATAKYSGVSYNEQFF.

Worth noting for this clone: The junction differs from germline at one of its ends, possibly a read error. The chain uses TRBV5-8 and TRBJ1-5, with 8 bases fitting TRBD1. Germline V gene data show CDR1 as SGHTS and CDR2 as YDEGEE. The CDR3 has 14 amino acids. The CDR3 coding sequence is TGTGCCAGCACCCACAGGGGGGTAAATCAGCTCCAGCATTTT. Its translation: CASTHRGVNQLQHF.

The J gene is TRBJ2-1, the V gene TRBV12-5; 12 bases map to TRBD2. The CDR3 length is 13 residues. Germline values: CDR1 LGHNT, CDR2 FRNRAP. Trimming at V came to 9 bases and at J to 7 bases, leaving 4 bases not matched to a gene. CDR3 DNA: TGTGCTAGCAGACTAGCGGGAGAAAATGAGCAGTTCTTC. Translated, it gives CASRLAGENEQFF.

The V and J genes are TRBV10-3 and TRBJ2-2; 8 nucleotides agree with TRBD1. The CDR3 is 16 residues long. The V gene end was trimmed by 0 bases and the J gene end by 6 bases; junction bases not matched to a gene: 6. Germline V lookup: CDR1 ENHRY, CDR2 SYGVKD. The chain's CDR3 is CAISESSRGRAGELFF. In nucleotides, the CDR3 is TGTGCCATCAGTGAGTCGAGCAGGGGGCGCGCCGGGGAGCTGTTTTTT.

The chain carries TRBV6-1 and TRBJ1-5; tentatively, D is TRBD1 (5 bases). The CDR3 runs to 13 residues. CDR1 is MNHNS and CDR2 is SASEGT in the germline V gene. V lost 2 bases, J lost 7 bases, and 9 bases lay in between. In nucleotides, the CDR3 is TGTGCCAGCAGTGAAATTCCAGGGCAGCCCCAGCATTTT. Protein product: CASSEIPGQPQHF.

The chain links TRBV3-1 (or the pseudogene TRBV3-2) to TRBJ2-1, with 12 bases identical to TRBD2. Trimming took 0 bases from V and 4 from J; bases not matched to a gene: 4. Looked up from germline, CDR1 is LGHDT and CDR2 is YNNKEL (reference sequence). The CDR3 totals 17 residues. CDR3 coding DNA: TGTGCCAGCAGCCAAGACCCGACTAGCGGGGGTTACAATGAGCAGTTCTTC. Protein: CASSQDPTSGGYNEQFF.